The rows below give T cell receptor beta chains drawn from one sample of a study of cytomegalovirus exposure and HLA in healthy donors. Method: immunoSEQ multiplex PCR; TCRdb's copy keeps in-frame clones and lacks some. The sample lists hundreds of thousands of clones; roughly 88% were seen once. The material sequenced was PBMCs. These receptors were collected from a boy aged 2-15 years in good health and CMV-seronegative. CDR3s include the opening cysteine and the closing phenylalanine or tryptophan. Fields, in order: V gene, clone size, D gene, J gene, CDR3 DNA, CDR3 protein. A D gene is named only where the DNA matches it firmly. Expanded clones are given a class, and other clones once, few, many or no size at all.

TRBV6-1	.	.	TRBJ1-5	TGTGCCAGCAGTGAAACAGACAATCAGCCCCAGCATTTT	CASSETDNQPQHF
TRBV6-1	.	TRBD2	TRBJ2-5	TGTGCCAGCATTAGTCTGGGACTAGCGGGGTCCCAGTACTTC	CASISLGLAGSQYF
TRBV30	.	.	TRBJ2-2	TGTGCCTGGTCAGGGAACACCGGGGAGCTGTTTTTT	CAWSGNTGELFF
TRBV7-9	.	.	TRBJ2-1	TGTGCCAGCAGCTCTCGCTCCTACAATGAGCAGTTCTTC	CASSSRSYNEQFF
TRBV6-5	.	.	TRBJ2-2	TGTGCCAGCAGGCGGGGAGGCAGCGGGGAGCTGTTTTTT	CASRRGGSGELFF
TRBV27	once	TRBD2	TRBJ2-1	TGTGCCAGCAGTTCCCCGGGGGGGACCCCCTACAATGAGCAGTTCTTC	CASSSPGGTPYNEQFF
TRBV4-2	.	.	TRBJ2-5	TGTGCCAGCAGCCAAGATGCGCAGGGCGGGGAGCAGTACTTC	CASSQDAQGGEQYF
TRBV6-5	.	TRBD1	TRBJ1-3	TGTGCCAGCAGTAACCGGGACAGGGGGGGAAACACCATATATTTT	CASSNRDRGGNTIYF
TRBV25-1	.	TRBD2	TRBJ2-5	TGTGCCAGCAGTGAAGGACTAGCGGTAGAGACCCAGTACTTC	CASSEGLAVETQYF
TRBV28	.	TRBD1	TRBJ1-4	TGTGCCAGCAGTATCGGACAGGATAATGAAAAACTGTTTTTT	CASSIGQDNEKLFF
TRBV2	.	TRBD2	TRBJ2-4	TGTGCCAGTTCGGGACTAGCGGGCGCAGGGGGAAACATTCAGTACTTC	CASSGLAGAGGNIQYF
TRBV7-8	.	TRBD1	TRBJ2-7	TGTGCCAGCAGCTTAGCCGGGACAGGCTTCTACGAGCAGTACTTC	CASSLAGTGFYEQYF
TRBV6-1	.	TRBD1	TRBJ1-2	TGTGCCAGCAACGACGAGGGGGCGAGTGGCTACACCTTC	CASNDEGASGYTF
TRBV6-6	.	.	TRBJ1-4	TGTGCCAGCAGTTACGACAGGCTTGGTGAAAAACTGTTTTTT	CASSYDRLGEKLFF
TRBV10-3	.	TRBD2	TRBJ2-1	TGTGCCATCTCTAGCGGGAGTGCCCACAATGAGCAGTTCTTC	CAISSGSAHNEQFF
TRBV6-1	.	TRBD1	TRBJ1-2	TGTGCCACCCGGACAGGAGTCTATGGCTACACCTTC	CATRTGVYGYTF
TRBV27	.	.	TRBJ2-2	TGTGCCAGCAGTTTAGGTAGAAGGAACACCGGGGAGCTGTTTTTT	CASSLGRRNTGELFF
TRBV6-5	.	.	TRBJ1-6	TGTGCCAGCAGTTCAGGCCGGAATTCACCCCTCCACTTT	CASSSGRNSPLHF
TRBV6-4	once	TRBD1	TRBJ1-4	TGTGCCAGCAGTGAACAGGGGATGCCTAATGAAAAACTGTTTTTT	CASSEQGMPNEKLFF
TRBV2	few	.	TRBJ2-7	TGTGCCAGCAGTGAAGCTGCGCGGGGATCCTACGAGCAGTACTTC	CASSEAARGSYEQYF
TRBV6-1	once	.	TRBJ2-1	TGTGCCAGCAGAGCGGCGTCCTCCTACAATGAGCAGTTCTTC	CASRAASSYNEQFF
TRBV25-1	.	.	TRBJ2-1	TGTGCCAGCAGTGCTAGAGGTCGGGCCTACAATGAGCAGTTCTTC	CASSARGRAYNEQFF
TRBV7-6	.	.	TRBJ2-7	TGTGCCAGCAGCTTAAACGGCTACGAGCAGTACTTC	CASSLNGYEQYF
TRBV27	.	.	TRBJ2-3	TGTGCCAGCAGATTTAGTTCTAGCACAGATACGCAGTATTTT	CASRFSSSTDTQYF
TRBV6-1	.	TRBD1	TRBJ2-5	TGTGCCAGCAGAAGGGACAGGAACCAAGAGACCCAGTACTTC	CASRRDRNQETQYF
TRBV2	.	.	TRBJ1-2	TGTGCCAGCAGTGCCTCCAGGGAAGATGGCTACACCTTC	CASSASREDGYTF